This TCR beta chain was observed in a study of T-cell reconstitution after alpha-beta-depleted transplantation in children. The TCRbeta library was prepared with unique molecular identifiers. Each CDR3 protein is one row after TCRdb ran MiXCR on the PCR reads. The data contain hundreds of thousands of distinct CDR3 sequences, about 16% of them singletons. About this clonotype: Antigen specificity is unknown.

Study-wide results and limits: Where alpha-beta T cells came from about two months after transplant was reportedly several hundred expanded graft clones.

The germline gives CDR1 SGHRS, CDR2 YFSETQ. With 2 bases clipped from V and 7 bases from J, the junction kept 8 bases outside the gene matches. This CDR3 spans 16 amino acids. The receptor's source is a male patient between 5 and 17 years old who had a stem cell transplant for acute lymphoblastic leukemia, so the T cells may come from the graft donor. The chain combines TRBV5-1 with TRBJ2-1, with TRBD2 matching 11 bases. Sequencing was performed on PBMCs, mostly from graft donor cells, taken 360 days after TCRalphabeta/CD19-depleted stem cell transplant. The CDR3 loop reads CASSFIAGGSINEQFF. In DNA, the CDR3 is TGCGCCAGCAGCTTTATAGCGGGAGGGAGTATTAATGAGCAGTTCTTC. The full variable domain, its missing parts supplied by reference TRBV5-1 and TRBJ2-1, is KAGVTQTPRYLIKTRGQQVTLSCSPISGHRSVSWYQQTPGQGLQFLFEYFSETQRNKGNFPGRFSGRQFSNSRSEMNVSTLELGDSALYLCASSFIAGGSINEQFFGPGTRLTVL.